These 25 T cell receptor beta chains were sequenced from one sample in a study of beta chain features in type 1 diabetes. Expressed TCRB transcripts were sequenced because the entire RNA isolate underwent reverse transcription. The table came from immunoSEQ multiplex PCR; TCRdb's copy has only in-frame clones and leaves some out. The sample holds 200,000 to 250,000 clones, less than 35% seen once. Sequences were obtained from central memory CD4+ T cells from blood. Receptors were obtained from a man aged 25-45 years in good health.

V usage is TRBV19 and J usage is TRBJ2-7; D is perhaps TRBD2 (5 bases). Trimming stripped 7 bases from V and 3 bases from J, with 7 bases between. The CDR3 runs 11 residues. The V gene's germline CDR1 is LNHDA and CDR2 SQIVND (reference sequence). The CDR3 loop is CASIGNYEQYF. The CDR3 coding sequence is TGTGCCAGTATCGGGAACTACGAGCAGTACTTC.

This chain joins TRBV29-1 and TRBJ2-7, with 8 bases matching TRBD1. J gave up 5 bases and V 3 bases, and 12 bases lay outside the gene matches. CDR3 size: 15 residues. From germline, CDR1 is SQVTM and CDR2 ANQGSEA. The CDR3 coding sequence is TGCAGCGTTGATGAAAGGCGACAGGGGAGGAACGAGCAGTACTTC. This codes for CSVDERRQGRNEQYF.

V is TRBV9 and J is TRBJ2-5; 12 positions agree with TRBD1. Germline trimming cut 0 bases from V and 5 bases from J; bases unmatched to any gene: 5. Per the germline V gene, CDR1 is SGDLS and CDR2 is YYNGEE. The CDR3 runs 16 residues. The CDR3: CASSVAGQGARETQYF. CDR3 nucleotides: TGTGCCAGCAGCGTAGCGGGACAGGGGGCGCGGGAGACCCAGTACTTC.

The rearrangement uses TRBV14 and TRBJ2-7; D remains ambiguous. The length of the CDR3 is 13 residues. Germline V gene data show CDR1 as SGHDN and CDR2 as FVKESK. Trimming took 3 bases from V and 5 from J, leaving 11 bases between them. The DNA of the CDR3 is TGTGCCAGCAGCCAGGGTGGCCTGGACGAGCAGTACTTC. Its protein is CASSQGGLDEQYF. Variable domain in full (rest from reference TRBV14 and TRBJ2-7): EAGVTQFPSHSVIEKGQTVTLRCDPISGHDNLYWYRRVMGKEIKFLLHFVKESKQDESGMPNNRFLAERTGGTYSTLKVQPAELEDSGVYFCASSQGGLDEQYFGPGTRLTVT.

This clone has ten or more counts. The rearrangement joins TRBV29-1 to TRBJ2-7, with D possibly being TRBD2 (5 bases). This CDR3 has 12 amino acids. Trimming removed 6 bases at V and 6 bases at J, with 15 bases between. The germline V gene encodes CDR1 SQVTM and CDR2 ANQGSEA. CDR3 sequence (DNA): TGCAGCGTCCTCCTAGCAGGAGGCGAGCAGTACTTC. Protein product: CSVLLAGGEQYF.

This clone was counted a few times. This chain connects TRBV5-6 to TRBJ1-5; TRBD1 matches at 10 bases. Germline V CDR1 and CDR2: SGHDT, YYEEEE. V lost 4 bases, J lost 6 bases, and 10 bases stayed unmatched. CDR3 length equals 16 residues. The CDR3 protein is CASSRRDRGFGQPQHF. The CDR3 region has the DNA TGTGCCAGCAGCCGCCGGGACAGGGGTTTTGGTCAGCCCCAGCATTTT.

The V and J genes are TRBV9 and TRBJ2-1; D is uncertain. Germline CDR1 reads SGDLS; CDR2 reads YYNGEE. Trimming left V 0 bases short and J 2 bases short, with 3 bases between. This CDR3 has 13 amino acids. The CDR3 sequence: CASSVAAYNEQFF. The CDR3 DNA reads TGTGCCAGCAGCGTAGCAGCCTACAATGAGCAGTTCTTC.

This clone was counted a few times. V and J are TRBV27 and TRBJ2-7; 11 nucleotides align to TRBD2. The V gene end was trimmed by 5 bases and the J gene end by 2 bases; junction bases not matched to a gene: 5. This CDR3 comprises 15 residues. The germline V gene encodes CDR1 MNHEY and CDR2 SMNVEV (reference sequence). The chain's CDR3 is CASSRTSGGPYEQYF. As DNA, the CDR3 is TGTGCCAGCAGTAGAACTAGCGGGGGACCCTACGAGCAGTACTTC.

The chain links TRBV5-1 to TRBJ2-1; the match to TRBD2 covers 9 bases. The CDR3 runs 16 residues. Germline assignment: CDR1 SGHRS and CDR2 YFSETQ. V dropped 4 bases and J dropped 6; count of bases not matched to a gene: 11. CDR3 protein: CASSPDASGIGNEQFF. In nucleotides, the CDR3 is TGCGCCAGCAGCCCCGACGCTAGCGGGATTGGCAATGAGCAGTTCTTC.

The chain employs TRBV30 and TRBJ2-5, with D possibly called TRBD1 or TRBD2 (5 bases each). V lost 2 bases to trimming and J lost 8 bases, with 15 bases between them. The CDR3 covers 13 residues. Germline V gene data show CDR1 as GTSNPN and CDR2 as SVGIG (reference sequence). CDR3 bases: TGTGCCTGGAGTCCGGGGTTGTGGGACACCCAGTACTTC. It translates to CAWSPGLWDTQYF. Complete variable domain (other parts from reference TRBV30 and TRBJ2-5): SQTIHQWPATLVQPVGSPLSLECTVEGTSNPNLYWYRQAAGRGLQLLFYSVGIGQISSEVPQNLSASRPQDRQFILSSKKLLLSDSGFYLCAWSPGLWDTQYFGPGTRLLVL.

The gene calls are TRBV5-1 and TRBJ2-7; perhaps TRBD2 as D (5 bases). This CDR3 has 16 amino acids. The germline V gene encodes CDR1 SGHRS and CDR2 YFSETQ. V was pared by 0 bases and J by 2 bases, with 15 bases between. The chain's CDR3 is CASSLGALDGTYEQYF. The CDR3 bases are TGCGCCAGCAGCTTGGGTGCTTTGGACGGGACCTACGAGCAGTACTTC.

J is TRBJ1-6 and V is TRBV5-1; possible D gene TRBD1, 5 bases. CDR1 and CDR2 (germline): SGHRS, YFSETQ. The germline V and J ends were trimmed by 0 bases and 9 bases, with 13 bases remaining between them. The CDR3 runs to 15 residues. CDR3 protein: CASSLGQYNGSPLHF. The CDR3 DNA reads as TGCGCCAGCAGCTTGGGACAGTATAACGGTTCACCCCTCCACTTT.

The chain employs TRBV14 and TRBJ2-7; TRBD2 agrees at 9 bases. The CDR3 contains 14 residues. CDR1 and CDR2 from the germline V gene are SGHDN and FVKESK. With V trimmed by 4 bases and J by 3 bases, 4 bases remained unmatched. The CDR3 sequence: CASSRAGGIYEQYF. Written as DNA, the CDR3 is TGTGCCAGCAGCCGCGCGGGAGGGATCTACGAGCAGTACTTC.

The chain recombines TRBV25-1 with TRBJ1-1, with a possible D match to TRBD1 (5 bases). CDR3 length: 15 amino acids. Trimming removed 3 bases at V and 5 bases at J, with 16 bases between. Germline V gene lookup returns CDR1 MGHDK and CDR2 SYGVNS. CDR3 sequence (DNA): TGTGCCAGCAGTGAGCTGGGGCAGGTTAAAACTGAAGCTTTCTTT. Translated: CASSELGQVKTEAFF.

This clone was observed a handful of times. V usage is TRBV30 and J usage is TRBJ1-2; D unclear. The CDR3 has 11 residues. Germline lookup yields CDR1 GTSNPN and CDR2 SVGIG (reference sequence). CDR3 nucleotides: TGTGTCTCGCCGGCGGGGTATGGCTACACCTTC. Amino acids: CVSPAGYGYTF.

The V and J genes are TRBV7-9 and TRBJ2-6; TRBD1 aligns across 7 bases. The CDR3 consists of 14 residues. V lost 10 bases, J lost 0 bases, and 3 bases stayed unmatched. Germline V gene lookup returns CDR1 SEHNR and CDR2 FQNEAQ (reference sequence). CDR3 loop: CANRDSSGANVLTF. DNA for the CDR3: TGTGCCAACCGGGACAGCTCTGGGGCCAACGTCCTGACTTTC.

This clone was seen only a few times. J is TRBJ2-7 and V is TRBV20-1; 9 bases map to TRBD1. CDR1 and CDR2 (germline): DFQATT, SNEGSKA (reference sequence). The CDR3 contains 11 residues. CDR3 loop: CRPGQGSGQYF. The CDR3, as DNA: TGCAGGCCGGGACAGGGTTCGGGTCAGTACTTC.

CDR3 sequence (DNA): TGTGCCAGCAGTAAAAGACAGGTTGGAATTCAGTACTTC. This gives the protein CASSKRQVGIQYF. This chain joins TRBV28 and TRBJ2-4; tentatively, D is TRBD1 (6 bases). CDR3 length equals 13 residues. V was trimmed by 5 bases and J by 10 bases, leaving 15 bases between them. The V gene's germline CDR1 is MDHEN and CDR2 SYDVKM.

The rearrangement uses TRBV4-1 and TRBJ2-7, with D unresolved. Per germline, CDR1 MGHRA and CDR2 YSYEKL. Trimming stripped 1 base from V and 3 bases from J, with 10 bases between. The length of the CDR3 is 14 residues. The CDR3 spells CASSQVAQIYEQYF. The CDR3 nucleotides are TGCGCCAGCAGCCAAGTGGCTCAAATCTACGAGCAGTACTTC.

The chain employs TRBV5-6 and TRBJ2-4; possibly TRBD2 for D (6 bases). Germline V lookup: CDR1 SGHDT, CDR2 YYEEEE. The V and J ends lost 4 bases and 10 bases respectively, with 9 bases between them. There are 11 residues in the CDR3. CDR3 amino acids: CASSQGGIQYF. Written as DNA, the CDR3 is TGTGCCAGCAGCCAGGGAGGTATTCAGTACTTC.

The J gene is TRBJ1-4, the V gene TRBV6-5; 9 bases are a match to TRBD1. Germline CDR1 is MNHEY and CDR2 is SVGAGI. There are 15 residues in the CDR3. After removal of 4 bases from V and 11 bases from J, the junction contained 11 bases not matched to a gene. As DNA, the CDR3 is TGTGCCAGCAGTTCACCTGGACAGGGGCCCAGGAAACTGTTTTTT. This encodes CASSSPGQGPRKLFF.

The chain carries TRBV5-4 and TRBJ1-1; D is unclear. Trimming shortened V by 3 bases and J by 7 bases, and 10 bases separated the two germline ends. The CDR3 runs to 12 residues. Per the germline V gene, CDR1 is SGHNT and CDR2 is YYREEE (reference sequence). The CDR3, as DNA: TGTGCCAGCAGCTATATCGGTAGTGAAGCTTTCTTT. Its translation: CASSYIGSEAFF. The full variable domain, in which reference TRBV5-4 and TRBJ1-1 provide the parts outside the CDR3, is ETGVTQSPTHLIKTRGQQVTLRCSSQSGHNTVSWYQQALGQGPQFIFQYYREEENGRGNFPPRFSGLQFPNYSSELNVNALELDDSALYLCASSYIGSEAFFGQGTRLTVV.

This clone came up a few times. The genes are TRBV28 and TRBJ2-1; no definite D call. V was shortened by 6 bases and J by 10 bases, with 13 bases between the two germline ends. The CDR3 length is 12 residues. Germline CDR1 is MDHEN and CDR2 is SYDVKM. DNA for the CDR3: TGTGCCAGCAGCTTAGTTGGAAAAGAGCAGTTCTTC. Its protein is CASSLVGKEQFF.

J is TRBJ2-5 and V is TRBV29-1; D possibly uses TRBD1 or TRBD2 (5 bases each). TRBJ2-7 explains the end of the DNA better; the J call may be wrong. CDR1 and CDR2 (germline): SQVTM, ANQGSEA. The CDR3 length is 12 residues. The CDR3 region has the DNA TGCAGCACCCGGGACGGGCCTTACGAGCAGTACTTC. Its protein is CSTRDGPYEQYF.

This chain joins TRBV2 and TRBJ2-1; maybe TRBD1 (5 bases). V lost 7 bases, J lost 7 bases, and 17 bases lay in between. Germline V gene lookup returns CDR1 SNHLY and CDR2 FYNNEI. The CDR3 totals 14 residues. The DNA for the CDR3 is TGTGCCAGCATGTCAACAGTCAAGGGGAATGAGCAGTTCTTC. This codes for CASMSTVKGNEQFF. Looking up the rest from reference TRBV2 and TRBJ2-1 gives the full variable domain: EPEVTQTPSHQVTQMGQEVILRCVPISNHLYFYWYRQILGQKVEFLVSFYNNEISEKSEIFDDQFSVERPDGSNFTLKIRSTKLEDSAMYFCASMSTVKGNEQFFGPGTRLTVL.